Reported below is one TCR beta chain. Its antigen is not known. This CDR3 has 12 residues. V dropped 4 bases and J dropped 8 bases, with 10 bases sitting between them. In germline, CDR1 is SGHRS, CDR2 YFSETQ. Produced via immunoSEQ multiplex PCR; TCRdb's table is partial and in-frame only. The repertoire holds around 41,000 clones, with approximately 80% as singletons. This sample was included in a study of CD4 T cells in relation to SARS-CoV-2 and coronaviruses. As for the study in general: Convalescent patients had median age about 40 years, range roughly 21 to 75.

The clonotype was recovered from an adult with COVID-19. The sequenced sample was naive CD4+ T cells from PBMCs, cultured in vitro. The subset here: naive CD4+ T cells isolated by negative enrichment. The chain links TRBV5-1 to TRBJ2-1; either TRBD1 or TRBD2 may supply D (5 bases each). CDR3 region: CASSRGLYEQFF. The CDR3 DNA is TGCGCCAGCAGCCGGGGCCTCTATGAGCAGTTCTTC.